This T cell receptor beta chain was retrieved from a study of human T cells and chemical hapten exposure. Study overall: A patient group, mainly female, showed alopecia areata, totalis or universalis. Findings and caveats of the study: Expanded TCRs showed more large CDR3 clusters than pre-sensitization or healthy control sets. Patch test score rose with PT1 expanded TCRs, significant at 8, 16, 32, not 4.

The CDR3 loop spans 19 amino acids. V shed 0 bases and J 7 bases; nucleotides not matched to a gene: 16. Germline CDR1 and CDR2: ENHRY and SYGVKD. Regarding time point: patch test 3, about 24 weeks after DPC sensitization. Specified treatment: therapeutic diphenylcyclopropenone sensitization with weekly scalp DPC. Individual cDNA molecules (in the library) carried attached unique molecular identifiers. TCRdb re-derived calls from the RACE reads in MiXCR, one entry per CDR3 protein. The sample lists 95,000 to 150,000 distinct CDR3 sequences, 10% to 12% occurring once. A note on this clonotype: Antigen specificity is unknown.

This TCR came from a woman aged 45-59 years with alopecia areata. Some clones in this sample may be carry-over from other donors' samples. The chain employs TRBV10-3 and TRBJ2-1; 9 nucleotides match TRBD2. Sample: whole blood, taken in connection with sensitization to the hapten diphenylcyclopropenone (DPC). The CDR3 here is CAISESNGLGGGAENEQFF. The CDR3 bases are TGTGCCATCAGTGAGTCGAATGGGCTCGGCGGGGGGGCCGAAAATGAGCAGTTCTTC.